The sequence of this TCR beta chain was determined in a study of control samples from healthy donors and cancer patients. Looked up from germline, CDR1 is MNHEY and CDR2 is SMNVEV (reference sequence). The CDR3 is 16 amino acids. The junction had 6 bases not matched to a gene; V was cut back by 4 bases and J by 0 bases. Sequencing used immunoSEQ multiplex PCR; TCRdb keeps in-frame clones, though not all of them. Of about 160,000 clones listed, just over 90% are singletons. The sequence came from a woman aged 55-70 years in good health. Sequencing was carried out using blood. This chain uses TRBV27 with TRBJ1-3; TRBD1 aligns across 7 bases. The CDR3 DNA follows: TGTGCCAGCAGTTCCGCGGACAGGATCTCTGGAAACACCATATATTTT. Translating it yields CASSSADRISGNTIYF.